The T cell receptor (beta chain) described here comes from a study of technical replicates of blood from four donors. Assay: immunoSEQ multiplex PCR; the TCRdb copy retains only in-frame clones and omits some. The table lists some 80,000 clones, under 97% of them singletons. The length of the CDR3 is 15 residues. Deletions cut 1 base from V and 5 bases from J, with 11 bases between. Germline V gene sequence: CDR1 LNHDA, CDR2 SQIVND (reference sequence). This clonotype was obtained from a human donor in good health. The chain combines TRBV19 with TRBJ1-4; a possible D gene is TRBD1 (5 bases). The sequenced sample consisted of T cells isolated from PBMCs. The CDR3 reads CASSIGGGPNEKLFF. DNA for the CDR3: TGTGCCAGTAGTATAGGCGGGGGACCGAATGAAAAACTGTTTTTT.